One sample yielded the 4 T cell receptor beta chains listed below, sequenced in a study of shared clonotypes between healthy human individuals. Sequenced by immunoSEQ multiplex PCR; TCRdb stores in-frame clones only, minus some. The sample lists millions of clones; just over 90% were seen once. Sequencing was carried out using naive CD4+ T cells from PBMCs. The subset: CD45RA+ positively selected. The receptors stem from a man between 18 and 29 years old in good health. Some clones in this sample may be carry-over from other donors' samples.

The rearrangement uses TRBV28 and TRBJ1-2; 7 nucleotides line up with TRBD1. The germline gives CDR1 MDHEN, CDR2 SYDVKM. J was trimmed by 1 base and V by 4 bases; bases with no gene match: 6. The CDR3 is 15 amino acids. DNA for the CDR3: TGTGCCAGCAGTTCCCAGGGGGATTTTAACTATGGCTACACCTTC. Translating gives CASSSQGDFNYGYTF.

The rearrangement links TRBV18 to TRBJ2-7; tentative D call: TRBD1 (6 bases). In germline, CDR1 is KGHSH, CDR2 LQKENI. The CDR3 length is 16 residues. V was shortened by 5 bases and J by 1 base, with 18 bases between the two germline ends. The CDR3 loop reads CASSTSRDILSYEQYF. CDR3 coding DNA: TGTGCCAGCTCAACGAGCCGGGACATTTTATCCTACGAGCAGTACTTC.

This chain joins TRBV9 and TRBJ1-6; no reliable D call. The CDR3 has 13 amino acids. Germline CDR1 SGDLS, CDR2 YYNGEE. V was pared by 0 bases and J by 7 bases, with 5 bases between. The CDR3 protein is CASSVDPNSPLHF. The CDR3 region has the DNA TGTGCCAGCAGCGTAGACCCAAATTCACCCCTCCACTTT.

The genes are TRBV5-8 and TRBJ1-5, with TRBD1 as a possible D gene (6 bases). CDR3 length: 16 residues. V was trimmed by 0 bases and J by 3 bases, leaving 13 bases between them. Germline assignment: CDR1 SGHTS and CDR2 YDEGEE. CDR3 sequence (DNA): TGTGCCAGCAGCTTGGGACTCGGACAGCTCAATCAGCCCCAGCATTTT. Protein product: CASSLGLGQLNQPQHF. Full variable domain (rest looked up from reference TRBV5-8 and TRBJ1-5): EAGVTQSPTHLIKTRGQQATLRCSPISGHTSVYWYQQALGLGLQFLLWYDEGEERNRGNFPPRFSGRQFPNYSSELNVNALELEDSALYLCASSLGLGQLNQPQHFGDGTRLSIL.